Below are 30 T cell receptor beta chains sequenced from a single sample in a study of blood T cell repertoires in COVID-19 (dated by TCRdb to about 2020). Library generation was performed with the immunoSEQ multiplex PCR assay. The clones in this table, taken by TCRdb from immuneACCESS, are in-frame only. Not every clone is retained; where verified, under half of the shortfall comes from an unresolved V gene, and the cause of the rest is unknown. A total of roughly 110,000 clones appear in this sample, around 83% of them only once. The ten largest clones capture under 4% of the sample. Material for sequencing was peripheral blood. Source of these receptors: a man between 40 and 49 years old with acute or convalescent COVID-19.

About this clone: At one end the junction does not follow the germline gene, possibly because of a read error. The rearrangement uses TRBV6-1 and TRBJ1-2; 7 bases are a match to TRBD1. This CDR3 region has 16 residues. From germline, CDR1 is MNHNS and CDR2 SASEGT. DNA for the CDR3: TGTGCCAGCAGTGGCTATACCGGGACAGCTAAATATGGCTACACCTTC. Its protein is CASSGYTGTAKYGYTF.

V gene TRBV5-1 combines with J gene TRBJ2-2, with D possibly matching TRBD1 (6 bases). The CDR3 is made up of 17 amino acids. The germline CDR1 and CDR2 sequences are SGHRS and YFSETQ. Trimming removed 4 bases from V and 4 bases from J, with 20 bases in between. CDR3 in DNA: TGCGCCAGCAGCCAGGGGCCGATGCTCGGGGCCACCGGGGAGCTGTTTTTT. It yields the protein CASSQGPMLGATGELFF.

The rearrangement uses TRBV9 and TRBJ2-7; D may be TRBD2 (6 bases). Germline CDR1 is SGDLS and CDR2 is YYNGEE. Trimming left V 4 bases short and J 5 bases short, with 16 bases between. The CDR3 has 14 residues. The CDR3 DNA reads as TGTGCCAGCAGCCCCGCAGGGTGGGGGGACGAGCAGTACTTC. Its translation is CASSPAGWGDEQYF.

This chain connects TRBV7-9 to TRBJ2-1, with D perhaps TRBD2 (6 bases). The CDR3 runs 16 residues. Germline-derived CDR1 and CDR2 are SEHNR and FQNEAQ (reference sequence). V was cut by 2 bases and J by 3 bases, with 14 bases left in between. CDR3 region: CASSLMRGGLYNEQFF. CDR3 DNA: TGTGCCAGCAGCTTAATGCGGGGTGGGCTCTACAATGAGCAGTTCTTC.

The chain links TRBV10-3 to TRBJ1-6; TRBD1 matches at 10 bases. This CDR3 contains 15 residues. Per the germline V gene, CDR1 is ENHRY and CDR2 is SYGVKD. With 5 bases clipped from V and 9 bases from J, the junction kept 7 bases outside the gene matches. CDR3 region: CAISSDRGLGSPLHF. For the CDR3, the DNA is TGTGCCATCAGTTCGGACAGGGGGTTAGGTTCACCCCTCCACTTT.

V gene TRBV10-3 combines with J gene TRBJ2-7; 10 bases are shared with TRBD1. Germline V lookup: CDR1 ENHRY, CDR2 SYGVKD. This CDR3 has 14 residues. Trimming removed 7 bases from V and 1 base from J; junction bases left unmatched: 4. The CDR3 loop is CAITAGQGSYEQYF. CDR3 coding DNA: TGTGCCATCACGGCGGGACAGGGGTCCTACGAGCAGTACTTC.

The chain recombines TRBV4-3 with TRBJ2-7, with D tentatively TRBD1 (6 bases). From germline, CDR1 is LGHNA and CDR2 YSLEER. The ends were cut back, 0 bases at V and 5 bases at J, with 11 bases in the middle. The CDR3 consists of 14 residues. The CDR3 reads CASSQDSRGHEQYF. The CDR3 DNA sequence: TGCGCCAGCAGCCAAGATTCCAGGGGCCACGAGCAGTACTTC.

The chain recombines TRBV5-1 with TRBJ2-2, with D perhaps matching TRBD2 (5 bases). V was shortened by 0 bases and J by 5 bases, with 14 bases between the two germline ends. Germline V gene sequence: CDR1 SGHRS, CDR2 YFSETQ. This CDR3 contains 16 residues. The CDR3 DNA sequence: TGCGCCAGCAGCTTGGTTGTCGGGGATGGGACCGGGGAGCTGTTTTTT. Protein product: CASSLVVGDGTGELFF.

CDR3 DNA: TGTGCCAGCCGCCTGAGCTCTGGGGCCAACGTCCTGACTTTC. It is translated as CASRLSSGANVLTF. The chain links TRBV7-8 to TRBJ2-6; D is uncertain. The CDR3 extends over 14 amino acids. Germline CDR1 and CDR2: SGHVS and FQNEAQ. V was clipped by 8 bases and J by 0 bases, with 8 bases between them.

This chain's CDR3 is CASSLEVAGVNEQFF. CDR3 bases: TGCGCCAGCAGCTTGGAGGTAGCGGGGGTCAATGAGCAGTTCTTC. J is TRBJ2-1 and V is TRBV5-1; the match to TRBD2 covers 9 bases. CDR1 is SGHRS, CDR2 YFSETQ, per germline. The CDR3 covers 15 residues. V gave up 0 bases and J gave up 6 bases; unmatched junction bases: 4.

This chain links TRBV27 with TRBJ2-5; 7 nucleotides match TRBD1. CDR1 MNHEY and CDR2 SMNVEV come from the germline V gene (reference sequence). This CDR3 region has 15 residues. V was pared by 5 bases and J by 5 bases, with 11 bases of the junction left unmatched. The chain's CDR3 is CASSRWDSPGETQYF. CDR3 DNA sequence: TGTGCCAGCAGTCGGTGGGACAGTCCCGGGGAGACCCAGTACTTC.

This clone appeared a single time. The chain joins TRBV19 to TRBJ2-2; tentative D call: TRBD1 (6 bases). The CDR3 spans 17 residues. The ends were cut back, 1 base at V and 5 bases at J, with 17 bases in the middle. Germline V gives CDR1 LNHDA, CDR2 SQIVND (reference sequence). The CDR3 is CASSIGGQKLKTGELFF. DNA for the CDR3: TGTGCCAGTAGTATAGGGGGGCAAAAATTGAAAACCGGGGAGCTGTTTTTT.

The CDR3 spells CASSEGGDQETQYF. CDR3 nucleotides: TGTGCCAGCAGCGAGGGCGGGGACCAAGAGACCCAGTACTTC. V and J are TRBV7-3 and TRBJ2-5; weak D call: TRBD2 (6 bases). Trimming removed 5 bases from V and 0 bases from J, with 10 bases in between. In germline, CDR1 is SGHTA, CDR2 FQGTGA. The CDR3 extends over 14 amino acids.

This clone has a handful of counts. The V call is TRBV9, the J call TRBJ2-3; D possibly corresponds to TRBD2 (6 bases). The CDR3 spans 16 residues. The germline gives CDR1 SGDLS, CDR2 YYNGEE. V dropped 3 bases and J dropped 5 bases, with 19 bases sitting between them. CDR3 DNA sequence: TGTGCCAGCAGCGCCGGAGGAGGGACCTTTGGAGATACGCAGTATTTT. This codes for CASSAGGGTFGDTQYF.

This chain links TRBV24-1 with TRBJ1-4; D call uncertain. Germline V gene sequence: CDR1 KGHDR, CDR2 SFDVKD. Deletions cut 4 bases from V and 10 bases from J, with 9 bases between. This CDR3 is built from 12 residues. CDR3 loop: CATSDETGKLFF. The CDR3 DNA sequence: TGTGCCACCAGTGACGAGACTGGAAAACTGTTTTTT.

The J gene is TRBJ1-2, the V gene TRBV18; 8 bases are a match to TRBD1. The CDR3 has 16 residues. The V segment lost 3 bases and the J segment 8 bases; nucleotides outside the gene matches: 14. Germline V gives CDR1 KGHSH, CDR2 LQKENI. In nucleotides, the CDR3 is TGTGCCAGCTCACCGGGGACAGGACCTCGCCCCGGGGGCTACACCTTC. Its protein product is CASSPGTGPRPGGYTF. The full variable domain, its missing parts supplied by reference TRBV18 and TRBJ1-2, is NAGVMQNPRHLVRRRGQEARLRCSPMKGHSHVYWYRQLPEEGLKFMVYLQKENIIDESGMPKERFSAEFPKEGPSILRIQQVVRGDSAAYFCASSPGTGPRPGGYTFGSGTRLTVV.

This sequence joins TRBV30 and TRBJ1-1; D ambiguous. The CDR3 is 13 amino acids. Looked up from germline, CDR1 is GTSNPN and CDR2 is SVGIG (reference sequence). Trimming left V 0 bases short and J 6 bases short, with 11 bases between. The CDR3 here is CAWSVQLVAEAFF. The CDR3 DNA follows: TGTGCCTGGAGTGTACAGTTGGTGGCTGAAGCTTTCTTT.

V gene TRBV27 combines with J gene TRBJ1-5; tentative D call: TRBD1 (5 bases). The germline CDR1 and CDR2 sequences are MNHEY and SMNVEV (reference sequence). The CDR3 runs to 12 residues. V gave up 3 bases and J gave up 6 bases, with 6 bases separating them. This CDR3 is CASSFGGQPQHF. The CDR3 DNA follows: TGTGCCAGCAGTTTCGGGGGTCAGCCCCAGCATTTT.

V and J are TRBV5-5 and TRBJ2-3; 8 bases match TRBD2. Germline CDR1 and CDR2: SGHKS and YYEKEE (reference sequence). The CDR3 totals 15 residues. The V and J ends lost 5 bases and 2 bases, in that order; junction bases with no gene match: 7. As DNA, the CDR3 is TGTGCCAGCAGGGGCGCGGGGGGAATCACAGATACGCAGTATTTT. Translated, it gives CASRGAGGITDTQYF.

This chain joins TRBV3-1 (or the pseudogene TRBV3-2) and TRBJ2-5; D might be TRBD2 (5 bases). The V and J ends lost 1 base and 9 bases respectively, with 6 bases between them. Germline V gene sequence: CDR1 LGHDT, CDR2 YNNKEL (reference sequence). The CDR3 contains 11 residues. CDR3 nucleotide sequence: TGTGCCAGCAGCCAAGGTAGCGCCCAGTACTTC. Protein product: CASSQGSAQYF.

CDR3 DNA: TGTGCCACCAGTGACGGGGACAGGGGCTCTGGGGCCAACGTCCTGACTTTC. This translates into CATSDGDRGSGANVLTF. J is TRBJ2-6 and V is TRBV24-1; 10 bases agree with TRBD1. The germline gives CDR1 KGHDR, CDR2 SFDVKD. The length of the CDR3 is 17 residues. V dropped 4 bases and J dropped 0; count of bases not matched to a gene: 2.

The rearrangement links TRBV7-6 to TRBJ2-2, with TRBD1 identical over 11 bases. In germline, CDR1 is SGHVS, CDR2 FNYEAQ. The ends lost 5 bases at V and 0 bases at J; junction bases unmatched: 8. This CDR3 region has 18 residues. CDR3 region: CASSLEMGQGANTGELFF. The CDR3 DNA reads TGTGCCAGCAGCCTAGAGATGGGACAGGGGGCGAACACCGGGGAGCTGTTTTTT.

The J gene is TRBJ1-2, the V gene TRBV7-9; tentatively, D is TRBD1 (5 bases). Trimming shortened V by 2 bases and J by 3 bases, and 7 bases separated the two germline ends. The CDR3 is 13 amino acids. CDR1 SEHNR and CDR2 FQNEAQ come from the germline V gene (reference sequence). CDR3 in DNA: TGTGCCAGCAGCTTACCAGGGTACTATGGCTACACCTTC. Residues: CASSLPGYYGYTF.

This chain links TRBV3-1 (or the pseudogene TRBV3-2) with TRBJ1-6, with D unclear. The CDR3 length is 15 residues. Germline lookup yields CDR1 LGHDT and CDR2 YNNKEL (reference sequence). V dropped 4 bases and J dropped 6 bases, with 13 bases sitting between them. CDR3 DNA: TGTGCCAGCAGCCCCGAGGGAATAGGTAATTCACCCCTCCACTTT. Translated: CASSPEGIGNSPLHF.

The chain joins TRBV7-2 to TRBJ2-1, with TRBD2 identical over 8 bases. J lost 3 bases, V lost 5 bases, and 12 bases had no gene match. This CDR3 comprises 17 residues. Germline-derived CDR1 and CDR2 are SGHTA and FQGNSA. The CDR3 region has the DNA TGTGCCAGCAGCCAGGTCGGGTCTAGCGGGTACTACAATGAGCAGTTCTTC. It is translated as CASSQVGSSGYYNEQFF.

The chain employs TRBV11-2 and TRBJ2-7; 9 positions match TRBD1. This CDR3 is built from 15 residues. V lost 0 bases to trimming and J lost 7 bases; unmatched junction nucleotides: 7. CDR1 SGHAT and CDR2 FQNNGV come from the germline V gene. This CDR3 reads CASSLEWTGVKEQYF. CDR3 DNA sequence: TGTGCCAGCAGCTTAGAGTGGACAGGGGTGAAGGAGCAGTACTTC.

This rearrangement joins TRBV24-1 to TRBJ2-2; 7 nucleotides line up with TRBD2. This CDR3 has 19 residues. The V gene's germline CDR1 is KGHDR and CDR2 SFDVKD. V lost 3 bases to trimming and J lost 4 bases; unmatched junction nucleotides: 16. The CDR3: CATSDDRLQVVAGTGELFF. CDR3 nucleotides: TGTGCCACCAGTGATGATCGGCTCCAGGTCGTAGCGGGCACCGGGGAGCTGTTTTTT.

This clone was observed a single time. The chain is built from TRBV30 and TRBJ2-3, with 8 bases aligning to TRBD2. V shed 4 bases, J shed 4 bases, and the junction held 4 bases outside the gene matches. This CDR3 has 13 residues. Germline V gene data show CDR1 as GTSNPN and CDR2 as SVGIG (reference sequence). The DNA for the CDR3 is TGTGCCTGGAACTGGCGGGGGGCAGATACGCAGTATTTT. Translation gives CAWNWRGADTQYF.

The chain has TRBV10-3 and TRBJ2-1, with 12 bases matching TRBD1. The CDR3 has 13 amino acids. Germline V gene sequence: CDR1 ENHRY, CDR2 SYGVKD. Trimming took 6 bases from V and 8 from J; bases not matched to a gene: 2. CDR3 bases: TGTGCCATCAGAGGGACAGGGGGCGATGAGCAGTTCTTC. The encoded protein is CAIRGTGGDEQFF.

The rearrangement links TRBV15 to TRBJ2-7; 8 bases are a match to TRBD2. V shed 1 base, J shed 2 bases, and the junction held 7 bases outside the gene matches. This CDR3 contains 16 residues. CDR1 is LNHNV and CDR2 is YYDKDF in the germline V gene (reference sequence). DNA for the CDR3: TGTGCCACCAGCAGAGTACCGGGACTAGGGACCTACGAGCAGTACTTC. As protein: CATSRVPGLGTYEQYF.